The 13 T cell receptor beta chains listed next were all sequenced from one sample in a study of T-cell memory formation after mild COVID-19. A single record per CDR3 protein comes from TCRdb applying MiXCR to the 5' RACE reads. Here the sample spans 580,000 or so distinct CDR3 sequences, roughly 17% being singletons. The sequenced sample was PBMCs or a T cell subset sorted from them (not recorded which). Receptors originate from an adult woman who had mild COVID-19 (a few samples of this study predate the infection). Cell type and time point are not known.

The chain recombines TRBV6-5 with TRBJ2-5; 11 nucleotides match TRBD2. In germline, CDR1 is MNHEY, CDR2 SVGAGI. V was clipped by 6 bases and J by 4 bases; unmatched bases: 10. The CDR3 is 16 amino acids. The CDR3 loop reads CASSRTSGRKGETQYF. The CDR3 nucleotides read TGTGCCAGCAGCCGCACTAGCGGGAGAAAAGGAGAGACCCAGTACTTC.

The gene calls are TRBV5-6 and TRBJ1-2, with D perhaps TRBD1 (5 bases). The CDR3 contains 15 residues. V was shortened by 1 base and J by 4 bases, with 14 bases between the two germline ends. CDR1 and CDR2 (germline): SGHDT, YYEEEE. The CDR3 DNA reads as TGTGCCAGCAGCTTGCGAGGAGGGGCTGGCTATGGCTACACCTTC. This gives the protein CASSLRGGAGYGYTF.

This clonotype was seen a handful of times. In DNA, the CDR3 is TGTGCCAGCAGTTTCCCCCGGGGGACCCAGTACTTC. It is translated as CASSFPRGTQYF. The chain couples TRBV12-3 or TRBV12-4 to TRBJ2-5, with D tentatively TRBD2 (5 bases). Between the trimmed V and J ends, which lost 3 bases and 7 bases, there was a span of 9 bases. This CDR3 is 12 amino acids long.

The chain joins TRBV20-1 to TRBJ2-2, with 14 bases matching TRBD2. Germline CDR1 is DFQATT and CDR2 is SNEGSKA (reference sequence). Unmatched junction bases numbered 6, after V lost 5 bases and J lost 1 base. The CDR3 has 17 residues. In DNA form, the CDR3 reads TGCAGTGCTCCAGGACTAGCGGGGGGTCTGAACACCGGGGAGCTGTTTTTT. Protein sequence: CSAPGLAGGLNTGELFF.

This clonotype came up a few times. This CDR3 is CASSKDPTPDTQYF. The CDR3 DNA follows: TGTGCCAGCAGCAAAGATCCAACCCCGGATACGCAGTATTTT. The chain carries TRBV21-1 and TRBJ2-3. TRBV21-1 is labeled a pseudogene. The CDR3 is 14 amino acids.

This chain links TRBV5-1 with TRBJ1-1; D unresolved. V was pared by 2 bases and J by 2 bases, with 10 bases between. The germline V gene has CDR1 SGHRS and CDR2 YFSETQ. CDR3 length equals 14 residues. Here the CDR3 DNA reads TGCGCCAGCAGCTTCGAAGTCCATAACACTGAAGCTTTCTTT. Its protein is CASSFEVHNTEAFF.

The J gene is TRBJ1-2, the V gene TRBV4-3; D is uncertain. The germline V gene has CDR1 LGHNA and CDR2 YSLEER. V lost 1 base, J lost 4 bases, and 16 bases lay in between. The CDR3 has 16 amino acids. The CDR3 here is CASSQGGDTKVYGYTF. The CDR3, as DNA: TGCGCCAGCAGCCAAGGGGGAGATACAAAGGTCTATGGCTACACCTTC.

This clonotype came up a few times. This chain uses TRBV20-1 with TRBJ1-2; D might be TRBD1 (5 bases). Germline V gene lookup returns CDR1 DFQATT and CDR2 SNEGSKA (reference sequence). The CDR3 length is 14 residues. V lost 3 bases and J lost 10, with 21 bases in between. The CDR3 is CSASSRRQGNDYTF. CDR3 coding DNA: TGCAGTGCTAGTAGCCGTAGGCAGGGAAATGACTACACCTTC.

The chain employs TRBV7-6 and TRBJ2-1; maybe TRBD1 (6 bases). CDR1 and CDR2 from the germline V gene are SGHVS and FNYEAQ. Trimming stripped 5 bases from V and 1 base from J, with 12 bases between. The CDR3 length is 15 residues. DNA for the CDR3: TGTGCCAGCAGCAGGGACATAGGGTCCTACAATGAGCAGTTCTTC. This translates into CASSRDIGSYNEQFF.

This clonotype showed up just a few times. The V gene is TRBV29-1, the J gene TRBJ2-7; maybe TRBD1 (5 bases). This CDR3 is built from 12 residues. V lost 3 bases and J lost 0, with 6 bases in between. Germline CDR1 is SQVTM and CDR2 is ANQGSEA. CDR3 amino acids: CSVDTGSYEQYF. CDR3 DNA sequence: TGCAGCGTTGATACAGGCTCCTACGAGCAGTACTTC.

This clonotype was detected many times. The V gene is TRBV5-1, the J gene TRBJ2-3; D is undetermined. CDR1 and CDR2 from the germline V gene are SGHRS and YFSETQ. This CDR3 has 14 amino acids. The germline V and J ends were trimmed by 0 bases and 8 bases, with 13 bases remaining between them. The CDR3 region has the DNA TGCGCCAGCAGCTTGGACGACCCGCGCGCTACGCAGTATTTT. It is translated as CASSLDDPRATQYF. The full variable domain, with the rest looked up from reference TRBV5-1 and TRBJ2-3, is KAGVTQTPRYLIKTRGQQVTLSCSPISGHRSVSWYQQTPGQGLQFLFEYFSETQRNKGNFPGRFSGRQFSNSRSEMNVSTLELGDSALYLCASSLDDPRATQYFGPGTRLTVL.

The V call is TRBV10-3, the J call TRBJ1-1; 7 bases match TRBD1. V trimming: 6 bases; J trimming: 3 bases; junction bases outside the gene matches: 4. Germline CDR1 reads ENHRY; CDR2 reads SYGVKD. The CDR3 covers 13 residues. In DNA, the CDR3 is TGTGCCATCAGCCGGACAGGAGACACTGAAGCTTTCTTT. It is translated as CAISRTGDTEAFF.

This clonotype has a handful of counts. The CDR3 nucleotides read TGTGCCAGCAGCTTAACTGGCGTCAGCACAGATACGCAGTATTTT. This codes for CASSLTGVSTDTQYF. The chain couples TRBV7-2 to TRBJ2-3, with D uncertain. The CDR3 covers 15 residues. From germline, CDR1 is SGHTA and CDR2 FQGNSA. V lost 2 bases to trimming and J lost 0 bases, with 9 bases between them.